Included here is one T cell receptor beta chain sequence, with context. The antigen remains undetermined. The data originate from a study of PD-1 blockade in classical Hodgkin lymphoma. The study, taken as a whole, reports: Complete responders' baseline diversity resembled that of newly diagnosed patients. CD4+ TCR diversity climbed significantly by C4D1, unlike CD8+ TCR diversity. After ASCT, patients who started nivolumab under 1 year later were excluded.

Brentuximab vedotin exposure varied among the patients, all of whom had relapsed after autologous stem cell transplantation. Patients reached a best response of complete response, partial response or progressive disease. CDR3 size: 15 residues. V was pared by 7 bases and J by 5 bases, with 9 bases of the junction left unmatched. Germline lookup yields CDR1 LNHDA and CDR2 SQIVND (reference sequence). The table came from immunoSEQ multiplex PCR; TCRdb's copy has only in-frame clones and leaves some out. This sample carries more than 20,000 clones, 80% of them seen once, and the ten largest clones take roughly 16%.

This specimen was peripheral blood mononuclear cells (PBMCs), taken before the second cycle of nivolumab. This TCR was sampled from a human donor with classical Hodgkin lymphoma. The J gene is TRBJ2-7, the V gene TRBV19; 12 bases align to TRBD1. The CDR3 loop is CASKPGTGGENEQYF. The CDR3 coding sequence is TGTGCCAGTAAGCCTGGGACAGGGGGCGAAAACGAGCAGTACTTC.